The rows below give T cell receptor beta chains drawn from one sample of a study of patients and donors after allogeneic stem cell transplantation. TCRdb redid the calling of the RT-PCR reads with MiXCR, one entry per CDR3 protein. Of approximately 170,000 distinct CDR3 sequences in the sample, about 24% were seen once. Specimen: blood, either unsorted or a sorted T cell fraction (not recorded which). The receptors come from a human donor who was either an allogeneic HSCT recipient or a stem cell or donor lymphocyte infusion donor (not recorded which). It is not recorded whose cells these are; they may come from a transplant donor. Both conserved end residues are part of each CDR3. D genes are given only for firm matches. Not all rows give a size; the values are once, few, many and, for expanded clones, a class.

>TRBD1|TRBV12-3/TRBV12-4|15|NA|TRBJ2-5
CASTPGGRVTKTQYF
TGTGCCAGCACCCCAGGGGGCAGGGTCACAAAGACCCAGTACTTC
>NA|TRBV20-1|12|many|TRBJ1-5
CSARSSNQPQHF
TGCAGTGCTAGAAGTAGCAATCAGCCCCAGCATTTT
>NA|TRBV19|13|few|TRBJ1-3
CASSDFSGNTIYF
TGTGCCAGTAGTGACTTCTCTGGAAACACCATATATTTT
>NA|TRBV7-4|15|NA|TRBJ1-1
CASSLNRQENNEAFF
TGTGCCAGCAGCCTCAACCGACAGGAGAATAATGAAGCTTTCTTT
>NA|TRBV7-3|16|NA|TRBJ1-2
CASSSAGGSLPYGYTF
TGTGCCAGCAGCTCCGCTGGGGGAAGCTTGCCCTATGGCTACACCTTC
>NA|TRBV28|13|NA|TRBJ1-1
CASSSEPNTEAFF
TGTGCCAGCAGTTCGGAACCGAACACTGAAGCTTTCTTT
>TRBD2|TRBV27|17|once|TRBJ2-7
CASSSPGLAGIHYEQYF
TGTGCCAGCAGCTCCCCGGGACTAGCGGGAATCCACTACGAGCAGTACTTC
>TRBD1|TRBV29-1|12|NA|TRBJ2-7
CSVKTGRGEQYF
TGCAGCGTTAAGACAGGGCGCGGGGAGCAGTACTTC
>NA|TRBV12-3/TRBV12-4|14|many|TRBJ1-1
CASSLSGAQPEAFF
TGTGCCAGCAGTTTATCAGGGGCGCAACCTGAAGCTTTCTTT
>NA|TRBV20-1|17|few|TRBJ1-6
CSASLVDIFSYNSPLHF
TGCAGTGCCTCCCTTGTGGACATATTCTCCTATAATTCACCCCTCCACTTT
>NA|TRBV20-1|13|NA|TRBJ1-2
CSAKVGREYGYTF
TGCAGTGCTAAAGTGGGACGAGAATATGGCTACACCTTC
>TRBD1|TRBV7-2|14|medium-sized|TRBJ1-5
CASSLRTGDQPQHF
TGTGCCAGCAGCTTAAGGACAGGGGATCAGCCCCAGCATTTT
>NA|TRBV12-3/TRBV12-4|14|NA|TRBJ1-2
CASRSQPHGAGYTF
TGTGCCAGCAGATCTCAGCCCCACGGGGCTGGCTACACCTTC
>NA|TRBV12-3/TRBV12-4|12|NA|TRBJ2-2
CASSLDRVGLFF
TGTGCCAGCAGTTTAGACAGGGTGGGGCTGTTTTTT
>NA|TRBV20-1|15|few|TRBJ1-5
CSASSGSYSNQPQHF
TGCAGTGCTAGTTCCGGGTCTTATAGCAATCAGCCCCAGCATTTT
>NA|TRBV4-1|15|NA|TRBJ2-3
CASSPGLVGADTQYF
TGCGCCAGCAGCCCGGGACTGGTCGGAGCAGATACGCAGTATTTT
>NA|TRBV29-1|16|NA|TRBJ2-5
CSVEDLLLGGGETQYF
TGCAGCGTTGAAGATCTTCTTCTCGGTGGCGGGGAGACCCAGTACTTC
>TRBD2|TRBV20-1|15|once|TRBJ2-7
CSASLTSGTTYEQYF
TGCAGTGCTAGCCTGACTAGCGGGACTACTTACGAGCAGTACTTC
>TRBD2|TRBV20-1|17|NA|TRBJ2-3
CSANQRETGLASDTQYF
TGCAGTGCTAACCAGCGGGAAACGGGACTAGCTTCAGATACGCAGTATTTT
>TRBD2|TRBV5-1|18|NA|TRBJ2-2
CASSSPGLAGTQTGELFF
TGCGCCAGCAGCTCGCCGGGACTAGCGGGAACTCAGACCGGGGAGCTGTTTTTT
>NA|TRBV6-2/TRBV6-3|14|once|TRBJ2-7
CASSYLRERNEQYF
TGTGCCAGCAGTTATTTACGGGAGAGAAACGAGCAGTACTTC
>NA|TRBV5-6|12|few|TRBJ2-1
CASSLGLDEQFF
TGTGCCAGCAGCTTGGGGTTGGATGAGCAGTTCTTC
>NA|TRBV24-1|15|few|TRBJ2-2
CATSDLDRRTGELFF
TGTGCCACCAGTGATTTGGACAGACGCACCGGGGAGCTGTTTTTT
>NA|TRBV11-2|16|few|TRBJ2-5
CASRSLREGGQETQYF
TGTGCCAGCAGATCCCTCAGAGAAGGGGGCCAAGAGACCCAGTACTTC
>NA|TRBV29-1|12|NA|TRBJ1-2
CSVEQGVQGYTF
TGCAGCGTTGAACAGGGCGTGCAGGGCTACACCTTC
>TRBD2|TRBV29-1|15|NA|TRBJ2-1
CSVSGGDPGYNEQFF
TGCAGCGTTAGCGGGGGGGACCCAGGCTACAATGAGCAGTTCTTC
>NA|TRBV7-8|18|few|TRBJ2-2
CASSLRSADPLNTGELFF
TGTGCCAGCAGCTTAAGGTCGGCTGACCCCCTAAACACCGGGGAGCTGTTTTTT
>NA|TRBV28|12|few|TRBJ1-2
CASSLIPSGYTF
TGTGCCAGCAGTTTAATACCCAGTGGCTACACCTTC
>NA|TRBV5-1|16|few|TRBJ2-1
CASSLQGGSSYNEQFF
TGCGCCAGCAGCTTGCAGGGCGGCAGCTCCTACAATGAGCAGTTCTTC
>TRBD2|TRBV20-1|19|few|TRBJ2-1
CSAREGLAGGISSYNEQFF
TGCAGTGCTAGAGAGGGCCTAGCGGGAGGGATTAGCTCCTACAATGAGCAGTTCTTC
>TRBD1|TRBV5-1|14|few|TRBJ1-4
CASSSGTANEKLFF
TGCGCCAGCAGCTCCGGGACAGCTAATGAAAAACTGTTTTTT
>NA|TRBV7-9|15|NA|TRBJ1-5
CASSPIGGHNQPQHF
TGTGCCAGCAGCCCAATTGGGGGTCACAATCAGCCCCAGCATTTT
>NA|TRBV7-2|12|NA|TRBJ2-2
CASSINTGELFF
TGTGCCAGCAGCATTAACACCGGGGAGCTGTTTTTT
>NA|TRBV5-1|18|NA|TRBJ2-5
CASSLAWTLGSLQETQYF
TGCGCCAGCAGCTTGGCCTGGACGCTTGGGTCCCTTCAAGAGACCCAGTACTTC
>NA|TRBV14|17|NA|TRBJ1-2
CASSQAGPSVQGYGYTF
TGTGCCAGCAGCCAAGCCGGACCCTCCGTTCAAGGCTATGGCTACACCTTC
>NA|TRBV7-6|15|many|TRBJ1-1
CASSLEPTGNTEAFF
TGTGCCAGCAGCTTAGAACCGACAGGGAACACTGAAGCTTTCTTT
>TRBD1|TRBV6-2/TRBV6-3|13|few|TRBJ2-1
CASSSGTGDEQFF
TGTGCCAGCAGTTCTGGGACAGGTGATGAGCAGTTCTTC
>NA|TRBV15|15|many|TRBJ1-5
CATSRDGTVGRPQHF
TGTGCCACCAGCAGAGACGGGACGGTTGGGAGGCCCCAGCATTTT
>NA|TRBV3-1|14|NA|TRBJ2-2
CASSQARLTGELFF
TGTGCCAGCAGCCAGGCTAGGCTCACCGGGGAGCTGTTTTTT
>NA|TRBV29-1|16|NA|TRBJ1-4
CSVRGEPGQVNEKLFF
TGCAGCGTCCGTGGGGAACCGGGACAAGTTAATGAAAAACTGTTTTTT
>NA|TRBV9|15|NA|TRBJ1-5
CASSPLPSSNQPQHF
TGTGCCAGCAGCCCCCTTCCCAGTAGCAATCAGCCCCAGCATTTT
>NA|TRBV12-3/TRBV12-4|12|few|TRBJ2-3
CASSPYSDTQYF
TGTGCCAGCAGCCCATATTCAGATACGCAGTATTTT
>NA|TRBV20-1|15|few|TRBJ2-7
CSARDEGGPPYEQYF
TGCAGTGCTAGAGATGAGGGGGGGCCCCCCTACGAGCAGTACTTC
>NA|TRBV29-1|12|many|TRBJ1-2
CSAEGNNYGYTF
TGCAGCGCTGAGGGGAATAACTATGGCTACACCTTC
>NA|TRBV3-1|16|NA|TRBJ2-7
CASSPGDGGPFYEQYF
TGTGCCAGCAGCCCAGGGGACGGCGGACCTTTCTACGAGCAGTACTTC
>NA|TRBV29-1|14|NA|TRBJ1-2
CSVTGTKPLYGYTF
TGCAGCGTGACCGGGACAAAACCCCTCTATGGCTACACCTTC
>NA|TRBV9|16|few|TRBJ2-1
CASSVSRGPPYNEQFF
TGTGCCAGCAGCGTAAGTAGGGGACCCCCCTACAATGAGCAGTTCTTC
>NA|TRBV5-5|14|NA|TRBJ2-7
CASSVPGTNYEQYF
TGTGCCAGCAGTGTCCCAGGGACAAATTACGAGCAGTACTTC
>NA|TRBV19|15|many|TRBJ1-1
CASSITAGANTEAFF
TGTGCCAGTAGTATAACCGCGGGGGCGAACACTGAAGCTTTCTTT
>NA|TRBV27|13|NA|TRBJ1-2
CASSPRADHGYTF
TGTGCCAGCAGTCCGCGGGCAGACCATGGCTACACCTTC